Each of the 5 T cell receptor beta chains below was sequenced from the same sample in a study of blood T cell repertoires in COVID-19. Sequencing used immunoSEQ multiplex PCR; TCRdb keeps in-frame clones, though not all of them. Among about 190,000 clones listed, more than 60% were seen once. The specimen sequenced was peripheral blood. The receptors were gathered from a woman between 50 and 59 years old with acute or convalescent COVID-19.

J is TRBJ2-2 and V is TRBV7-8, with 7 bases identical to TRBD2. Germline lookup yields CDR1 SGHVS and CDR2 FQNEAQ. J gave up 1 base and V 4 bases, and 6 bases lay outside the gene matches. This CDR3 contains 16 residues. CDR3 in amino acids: CASSSTREGNTGELFF. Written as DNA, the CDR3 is TGTGCCAGCAGCTCAACTAGGGAGGGGAACACCGGGGAGCTGTTTTTT.

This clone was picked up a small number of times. CDR3 protein: CASSQGVAGLEQYF. The CDR3 DNA sequence: TGTGCCAGCAGCCAAGGTGTAGCGGGGCTCGAGCAGTACTTC. J is TRBJ2-7 and V is TRBV3-1 (or the pseudogene TRBV3-2); 8 nucleotides agree with TRBD2. The trim removed 1 base at V and 6 bases at J, leaving 5 bases unmatched. CDR1 is LGHDT, CDR2 YNNKEL, per germline (reference sequence). This CDR3 has 14 residues.

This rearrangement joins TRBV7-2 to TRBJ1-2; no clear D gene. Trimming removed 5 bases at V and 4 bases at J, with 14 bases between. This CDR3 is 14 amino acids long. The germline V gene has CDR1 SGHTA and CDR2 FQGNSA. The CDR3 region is CASSARSSSYGYTF. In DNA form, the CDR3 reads TGTGCCAGCAGCGCCCGGTCGAGCTCCTATGGCTACACCTTC.

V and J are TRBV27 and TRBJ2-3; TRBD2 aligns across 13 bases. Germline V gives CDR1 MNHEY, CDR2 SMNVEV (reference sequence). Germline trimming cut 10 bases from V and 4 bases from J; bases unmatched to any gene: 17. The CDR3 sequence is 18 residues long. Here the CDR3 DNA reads TGTGCCACCAACAAAAGACTAGCGGGGGGCCGGGGGTCAGATACGCAGTATTTT. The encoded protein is CATNKRLAGGRGSDTQYF.

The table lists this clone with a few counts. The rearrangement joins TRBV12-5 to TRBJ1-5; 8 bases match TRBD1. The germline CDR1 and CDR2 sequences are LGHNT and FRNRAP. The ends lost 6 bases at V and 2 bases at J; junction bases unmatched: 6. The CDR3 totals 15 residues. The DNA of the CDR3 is TGTGCTAGTGGCCGGGGACAGGTGGGCAATCAGCCCCAGCATTTT. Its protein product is CASGRGQVGNQPQHF.